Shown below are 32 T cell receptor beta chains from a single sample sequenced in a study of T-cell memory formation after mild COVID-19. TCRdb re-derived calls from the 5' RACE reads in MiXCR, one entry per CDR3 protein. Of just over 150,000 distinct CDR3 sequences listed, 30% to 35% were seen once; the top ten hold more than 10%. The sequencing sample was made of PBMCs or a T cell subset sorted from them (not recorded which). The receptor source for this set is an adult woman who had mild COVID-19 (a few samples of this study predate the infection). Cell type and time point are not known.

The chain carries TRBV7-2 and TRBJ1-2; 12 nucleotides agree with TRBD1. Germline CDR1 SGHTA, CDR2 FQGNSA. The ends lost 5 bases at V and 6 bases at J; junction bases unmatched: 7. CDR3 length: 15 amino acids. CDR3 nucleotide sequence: TGTGCCAGCAGCCCCGACGGGGACAGGGGGCATGGCTACACCTTC. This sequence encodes CASSPDGDRGHGYTF.

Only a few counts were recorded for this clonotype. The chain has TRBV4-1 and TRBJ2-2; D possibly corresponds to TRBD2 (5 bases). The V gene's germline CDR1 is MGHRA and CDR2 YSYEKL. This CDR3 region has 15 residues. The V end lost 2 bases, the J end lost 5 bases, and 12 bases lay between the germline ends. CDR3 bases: TGCGCCAGCAGCCAAAGGAGCGGAACAACCGGGGAGCTGTTTTTT. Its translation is CASSQRSGTTGELFF.

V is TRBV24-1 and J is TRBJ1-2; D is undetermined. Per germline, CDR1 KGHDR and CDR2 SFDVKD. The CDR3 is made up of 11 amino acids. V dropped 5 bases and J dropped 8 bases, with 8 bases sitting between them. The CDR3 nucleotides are TGTGCCACCAGTGGAAGTAGCGGCTACACCTTC. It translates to CATSGSSGYTF.

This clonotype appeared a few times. The CDR3 loop reads CASSLGTSGIVRETQYF. CDR3 coding DNA: TGTGCCAGCAGTCTTGGGACTAGCGGGATAGTGAGGGAGACCCAGTACTTC. V is TRBV7-2 and J is TRBJ2-5, with 13 bases fitting TRBD2. Germline loops: CDR1 SGHTA, CDR2 FQGNSA. The CDR3 is 17 amino acids. V gave up 6 bases and J gave up 5 bases; unmatched junction bases: 12.

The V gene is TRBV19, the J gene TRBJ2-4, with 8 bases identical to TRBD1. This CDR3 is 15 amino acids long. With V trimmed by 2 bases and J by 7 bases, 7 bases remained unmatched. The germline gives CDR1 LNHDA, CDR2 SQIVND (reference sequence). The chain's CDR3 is CASSIQGARGNIQYF. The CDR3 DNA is TGTGCCAGTAGTATACAGGGGGCTCGAGGCAACATTCAGTACTTC.

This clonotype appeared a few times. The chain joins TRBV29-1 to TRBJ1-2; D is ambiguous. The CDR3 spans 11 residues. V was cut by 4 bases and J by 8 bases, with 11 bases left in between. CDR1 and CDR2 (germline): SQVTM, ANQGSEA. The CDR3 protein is CSVVSGRGYTF. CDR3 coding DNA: TGCAGCGTTGTTAGCGGTCGGGGCTACACCTTC.

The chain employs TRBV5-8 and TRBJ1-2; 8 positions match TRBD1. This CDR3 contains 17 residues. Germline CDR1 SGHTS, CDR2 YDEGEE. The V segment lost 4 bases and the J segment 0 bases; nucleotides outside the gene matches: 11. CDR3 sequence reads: CASSRLRTGSANYGYTF. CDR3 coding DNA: TGTGCCAGCAGCAGGCTACGGACAGGGTCGGCTAACTATGGCTACACCTTC.

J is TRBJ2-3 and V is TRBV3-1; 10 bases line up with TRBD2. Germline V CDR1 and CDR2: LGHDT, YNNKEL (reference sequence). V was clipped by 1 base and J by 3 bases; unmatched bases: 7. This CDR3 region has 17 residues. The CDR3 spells CASSQVGSGRLTDTQYF. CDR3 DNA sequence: TGTGCCAGCAGCCAAGTGGGTAGCGGGAGGTTGACAGATACGCAGTATTTT.

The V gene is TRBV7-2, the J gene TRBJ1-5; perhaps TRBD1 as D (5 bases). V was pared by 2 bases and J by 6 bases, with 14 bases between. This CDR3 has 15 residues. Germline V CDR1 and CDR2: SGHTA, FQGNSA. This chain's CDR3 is CASSLWSRAGQPQHF. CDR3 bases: TGTGCCAGCAGCTTATGGTCCAGGGCTGGTCAGCCCCAGCATTTT.

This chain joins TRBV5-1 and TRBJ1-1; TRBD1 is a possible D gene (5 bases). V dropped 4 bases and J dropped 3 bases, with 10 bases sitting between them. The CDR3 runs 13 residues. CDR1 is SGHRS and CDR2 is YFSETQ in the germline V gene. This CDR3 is CASSRGADTEAFF. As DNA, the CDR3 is TGCGCCAGCAGCCGAGGGGCGGACACTGAAGCTTTCTTT. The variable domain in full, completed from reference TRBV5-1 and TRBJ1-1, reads KAGVTQTPRYLIKTRGQQVTLSCSPISGHRSVSWYQQTPGQGLQFLFEYFSETQRNKGNFPGRFSGRQFSNSRSEMNVSTLELGDSALYLCASSRGADTEAFFGQGTRLTVV.

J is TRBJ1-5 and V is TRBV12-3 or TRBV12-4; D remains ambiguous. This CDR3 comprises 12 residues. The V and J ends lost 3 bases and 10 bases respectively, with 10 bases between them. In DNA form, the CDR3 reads TGTGCCAGCAGTTTGGTCCAGGAACCCCAGCATTTT. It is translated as CASSLVQEPQHF.

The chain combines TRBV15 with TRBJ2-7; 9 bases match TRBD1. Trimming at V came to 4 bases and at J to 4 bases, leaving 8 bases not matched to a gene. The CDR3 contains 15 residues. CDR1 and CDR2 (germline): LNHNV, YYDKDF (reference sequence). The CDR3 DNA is TGTGCCACCAGCAAAGGGACAGGGCTATCTTACGAGCAGTACTTC. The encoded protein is CATSKGTGLSYEQYF. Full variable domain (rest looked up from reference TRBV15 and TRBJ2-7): DAMVIQNPRYQVTQFGKPVTLSCSQTLNHNVMYWYQQKSSQAPKLLFHYYDKDFNNEADTPDNFQSRRPNTSFCFLDIRSPGLGDTAMYLCATSKGTGLSYEQYFGPGTRLTVT.

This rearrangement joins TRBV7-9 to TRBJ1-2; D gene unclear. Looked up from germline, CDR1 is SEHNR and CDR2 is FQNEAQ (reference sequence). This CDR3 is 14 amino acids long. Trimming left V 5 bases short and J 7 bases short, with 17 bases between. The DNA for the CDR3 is TGTGCCAGCAGCCCTAAGGGCAGGATGGGTGGCTACACCTTC. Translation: CASSPKGRMGGYTF.

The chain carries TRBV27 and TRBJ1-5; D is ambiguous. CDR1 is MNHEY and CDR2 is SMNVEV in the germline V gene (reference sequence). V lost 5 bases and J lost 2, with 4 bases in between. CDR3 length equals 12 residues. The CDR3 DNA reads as TGTGCCAGCAGTAGCCGCAATCAGCCCCAGCATTTT. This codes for CASSSRNQPQHF.

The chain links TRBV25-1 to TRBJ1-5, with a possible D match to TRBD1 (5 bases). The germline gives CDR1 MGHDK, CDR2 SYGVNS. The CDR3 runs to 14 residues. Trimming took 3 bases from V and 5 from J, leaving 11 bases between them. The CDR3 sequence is CASSDTGGDQPQHF. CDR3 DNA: TGTGCCAGCAGTGATACGGGGGGGGATCAGCCCCAGCATTTT.

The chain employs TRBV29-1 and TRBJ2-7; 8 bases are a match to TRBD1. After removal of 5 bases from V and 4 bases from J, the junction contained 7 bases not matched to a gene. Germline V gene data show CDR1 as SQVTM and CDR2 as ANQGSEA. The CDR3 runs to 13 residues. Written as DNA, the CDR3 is TGCAGCGTTCGGACAGGGCAGGGGTACGAGCAGTACTTC. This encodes CSVRTGQGYEQYF.

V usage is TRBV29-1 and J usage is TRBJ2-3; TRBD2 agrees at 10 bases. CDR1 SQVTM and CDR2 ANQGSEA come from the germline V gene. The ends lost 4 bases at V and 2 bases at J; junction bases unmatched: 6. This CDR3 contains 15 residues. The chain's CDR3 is CSVGVAGGLTDTQYF. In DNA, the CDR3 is TGCAGCGTTGGAGTAGCGGGAGGCCTCACAGATACGCAGTATTTT.

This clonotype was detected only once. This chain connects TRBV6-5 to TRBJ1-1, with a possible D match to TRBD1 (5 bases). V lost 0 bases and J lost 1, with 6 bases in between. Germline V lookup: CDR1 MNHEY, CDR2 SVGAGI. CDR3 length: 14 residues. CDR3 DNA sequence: TGTGCCAGCAGTTACTCGGGACGGAACACTGAAGCTTTCTTT. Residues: CASSYSGRNTEAFF.

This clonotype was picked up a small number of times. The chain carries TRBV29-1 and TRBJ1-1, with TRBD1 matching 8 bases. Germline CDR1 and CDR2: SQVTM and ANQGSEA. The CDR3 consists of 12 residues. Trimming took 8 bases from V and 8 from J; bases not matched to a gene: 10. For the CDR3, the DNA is TGCAGCTCATCCGACAGGGGTCGGGAAGCTTTCTTT. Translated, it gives CSSSDRGREAFF.

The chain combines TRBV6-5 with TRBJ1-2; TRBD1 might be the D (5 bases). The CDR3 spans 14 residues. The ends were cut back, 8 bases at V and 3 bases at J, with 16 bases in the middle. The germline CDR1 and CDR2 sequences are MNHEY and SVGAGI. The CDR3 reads CASQGRGIYYGYTF. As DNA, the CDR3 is TGTGCCAGCCAAGGACGGGGGATCTACTATGGCTACACCTTC.

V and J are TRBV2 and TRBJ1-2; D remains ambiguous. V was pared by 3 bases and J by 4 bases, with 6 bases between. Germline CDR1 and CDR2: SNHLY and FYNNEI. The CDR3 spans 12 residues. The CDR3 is CASSDNSYGYTF. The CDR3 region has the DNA TGTGCCAGCAGTGATAACAGCTATGGCTACACCTTC.

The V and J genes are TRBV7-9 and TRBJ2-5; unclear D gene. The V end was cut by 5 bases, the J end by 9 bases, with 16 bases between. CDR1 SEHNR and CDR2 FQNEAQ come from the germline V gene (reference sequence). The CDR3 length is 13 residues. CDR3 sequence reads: CASSPLGGSAQYF. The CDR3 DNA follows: TGTGCCAGCAGCCCCTTGGGTGGGTCGGCCCAGTACTTC.

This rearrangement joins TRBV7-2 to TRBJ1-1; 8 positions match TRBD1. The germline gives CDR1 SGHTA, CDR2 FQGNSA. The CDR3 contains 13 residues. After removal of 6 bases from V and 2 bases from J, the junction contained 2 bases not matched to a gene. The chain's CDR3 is CASRPGGNTEAFF. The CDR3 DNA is TGTGCCAGCAGACCAGGGGGCAACACTGAAGCTTTCTTT. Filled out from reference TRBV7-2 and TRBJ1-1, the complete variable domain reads GAGVSQSPSNKVTEKGKDVELRCDPISGHTALYWYRQSLGQGLEFLIYFQGNSAPDKSGLPSDRFSAERTGGSVSTLTIQRTQQEDSAVYLCASRPGGNTEAFFGQGTRLTVV.

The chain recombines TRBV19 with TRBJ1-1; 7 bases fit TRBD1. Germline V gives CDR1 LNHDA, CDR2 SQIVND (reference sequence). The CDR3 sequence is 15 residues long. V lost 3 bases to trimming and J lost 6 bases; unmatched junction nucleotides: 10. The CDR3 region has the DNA TGTGCCAGTAGTATCGCTTGGACAGGCAAGGCTGAAGCTTTCTTT. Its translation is CASSIAWTGKAEAFF.

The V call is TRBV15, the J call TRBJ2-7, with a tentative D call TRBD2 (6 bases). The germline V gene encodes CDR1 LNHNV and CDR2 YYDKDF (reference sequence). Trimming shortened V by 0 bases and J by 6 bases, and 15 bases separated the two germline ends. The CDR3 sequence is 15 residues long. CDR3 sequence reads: CATSRDLWRGGEQYF. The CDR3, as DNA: TGTGCCACCAGCAGAGATCTGTGGCGGGGTGGCGAGCAGTACTTC.

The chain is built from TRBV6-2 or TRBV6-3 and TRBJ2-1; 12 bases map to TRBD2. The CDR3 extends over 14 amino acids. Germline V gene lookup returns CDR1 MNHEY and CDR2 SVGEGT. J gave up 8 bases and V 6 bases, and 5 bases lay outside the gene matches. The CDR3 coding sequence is TGTGCCAGCAGCCTAGCGGGAGGGCCGCATGAGCAGTTCTTC. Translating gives CASSLAGGPHEQFF.

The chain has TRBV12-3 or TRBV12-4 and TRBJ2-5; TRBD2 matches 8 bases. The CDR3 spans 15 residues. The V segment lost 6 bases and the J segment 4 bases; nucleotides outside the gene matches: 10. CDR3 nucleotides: TGTGCCAGCAGCCTCATCGGGGGGGGAGGAGAGACCCAGTACTTC. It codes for CASSLIGGGGETQYF.

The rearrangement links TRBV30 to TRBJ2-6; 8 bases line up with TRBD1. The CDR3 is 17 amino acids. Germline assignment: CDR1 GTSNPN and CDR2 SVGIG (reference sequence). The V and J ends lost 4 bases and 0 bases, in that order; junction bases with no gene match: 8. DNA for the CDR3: TGTGCCTGGATAGACAGGGGCAGCGCCTCTGGGGCCAACGTCCTGACTTTC. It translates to CAWIDRGSASGANVLTF.

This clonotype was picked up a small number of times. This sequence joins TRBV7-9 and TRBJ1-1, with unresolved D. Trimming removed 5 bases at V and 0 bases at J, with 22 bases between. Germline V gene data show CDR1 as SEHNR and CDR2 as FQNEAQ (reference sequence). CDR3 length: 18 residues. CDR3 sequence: CASSPRMAPSRVNTEAFF. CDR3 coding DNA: TGTGCCAGCAGCCCCAGAATGGCCCCAAGTCGAGTGAACACTGAAGCTTTCTTT.

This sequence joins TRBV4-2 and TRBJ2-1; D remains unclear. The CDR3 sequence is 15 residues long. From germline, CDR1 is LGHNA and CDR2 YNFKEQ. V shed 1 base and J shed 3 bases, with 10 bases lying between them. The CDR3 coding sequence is TGTGCCAGCAGCCAAGCGCTAGGAGACTACAATGAGCAGTTCTTC. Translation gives CASSQALGDYNEQFF.

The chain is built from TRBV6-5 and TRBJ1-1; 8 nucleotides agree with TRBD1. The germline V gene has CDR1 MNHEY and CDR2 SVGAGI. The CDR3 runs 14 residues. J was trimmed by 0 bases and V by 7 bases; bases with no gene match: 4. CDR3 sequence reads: CASNRRGLNTEAFF. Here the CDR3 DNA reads TGTGCCAGCAACCGCAGGGGGCTGAACACTGAAGCTTTCTTT.

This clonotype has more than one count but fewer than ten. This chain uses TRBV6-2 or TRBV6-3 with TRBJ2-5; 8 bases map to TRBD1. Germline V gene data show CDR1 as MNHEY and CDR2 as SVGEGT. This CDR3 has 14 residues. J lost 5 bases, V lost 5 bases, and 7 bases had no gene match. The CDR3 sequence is CASSQSGGVETQYF. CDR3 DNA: TGTGCCAGCAGTCAATCAGGGGGCGTGGAGACCCAGTACTTC.